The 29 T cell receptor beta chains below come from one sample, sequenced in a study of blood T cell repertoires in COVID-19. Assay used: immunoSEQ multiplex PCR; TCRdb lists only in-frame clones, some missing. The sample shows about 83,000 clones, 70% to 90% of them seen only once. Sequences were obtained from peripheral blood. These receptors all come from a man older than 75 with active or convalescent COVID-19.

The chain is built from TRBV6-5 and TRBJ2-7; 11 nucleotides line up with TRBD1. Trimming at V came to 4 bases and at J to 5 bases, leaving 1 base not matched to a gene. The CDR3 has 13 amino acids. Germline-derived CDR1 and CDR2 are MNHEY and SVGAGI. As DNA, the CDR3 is TGTGCCAGCAGTTTGGACAGGGGGCACGAGCAGTACGTC. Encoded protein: CASSLDRGHEQYV.

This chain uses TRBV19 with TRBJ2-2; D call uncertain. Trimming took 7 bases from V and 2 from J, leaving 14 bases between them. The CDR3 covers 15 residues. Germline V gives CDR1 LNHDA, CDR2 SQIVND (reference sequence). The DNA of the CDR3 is TGTGCCAGTACCCCCCCCGGGTTCAACACCGGGGAGCTGTTTTTT. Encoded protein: CASTPPGFNTGELFF.

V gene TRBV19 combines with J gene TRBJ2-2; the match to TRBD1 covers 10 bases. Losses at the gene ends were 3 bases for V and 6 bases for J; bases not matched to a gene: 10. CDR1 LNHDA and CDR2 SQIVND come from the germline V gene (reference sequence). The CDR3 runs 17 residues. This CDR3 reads CASSIAAGTGVPGELFF. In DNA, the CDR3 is TGTGCCAGTAGTATCGCAGCCGGGACAGGGGTCCCCGGGGAGCTGTTTTTT.

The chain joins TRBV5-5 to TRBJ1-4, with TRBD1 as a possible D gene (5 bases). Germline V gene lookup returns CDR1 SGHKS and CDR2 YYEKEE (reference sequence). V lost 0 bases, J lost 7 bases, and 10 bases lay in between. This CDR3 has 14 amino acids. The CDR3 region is CASSLVPGGEKLFF. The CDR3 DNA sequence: TGTGCCAGCAGCTTGGTTCCGGGGGGTGAAAAACTGTTTTTT.

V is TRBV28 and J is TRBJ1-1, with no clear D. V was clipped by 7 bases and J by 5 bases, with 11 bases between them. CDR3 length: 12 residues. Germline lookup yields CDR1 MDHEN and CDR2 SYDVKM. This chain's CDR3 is CASTAGLTEAFF. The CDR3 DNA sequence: TGTGCCAGCACCGCCGGGTTAACTGAAGCTTTCTTT. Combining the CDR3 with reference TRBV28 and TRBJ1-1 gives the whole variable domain DVKVTQSSRYLVKRTGEKVFLECVQDMDHENMFWYRQDPGLGLRLIYFSYDVKMKEKGDIPEGYSVSREKKERFSLILESASTNQTSMYLCASTAGLTEAFFGQGTRLTVV.

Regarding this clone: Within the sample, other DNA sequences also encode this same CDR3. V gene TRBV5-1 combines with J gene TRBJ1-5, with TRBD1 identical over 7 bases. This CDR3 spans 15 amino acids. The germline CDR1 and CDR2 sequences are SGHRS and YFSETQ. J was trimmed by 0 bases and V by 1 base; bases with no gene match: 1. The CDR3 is CASSLSGGSNQPQHF. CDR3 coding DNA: TGCGCCAGCAGCTTGTCAGGGGGTAGCAATCAGCCCCAGCATTTT.

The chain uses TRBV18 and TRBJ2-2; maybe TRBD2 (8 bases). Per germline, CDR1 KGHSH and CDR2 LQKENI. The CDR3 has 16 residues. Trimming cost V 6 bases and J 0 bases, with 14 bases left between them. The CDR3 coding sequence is TGTGCCAGCTCGACGGGAGGGACAGCGAACACCGGGGAGCTGTTTTTT. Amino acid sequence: CASSTGGTANTGELFF.

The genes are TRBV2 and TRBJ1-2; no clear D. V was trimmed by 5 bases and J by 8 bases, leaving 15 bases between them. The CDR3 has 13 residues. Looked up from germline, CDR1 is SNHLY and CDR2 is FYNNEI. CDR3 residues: CASSLIYRVGYTF. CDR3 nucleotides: TGTGCCAGCAGTTTAATCTACCGGGTGGGCTACACCTTC.

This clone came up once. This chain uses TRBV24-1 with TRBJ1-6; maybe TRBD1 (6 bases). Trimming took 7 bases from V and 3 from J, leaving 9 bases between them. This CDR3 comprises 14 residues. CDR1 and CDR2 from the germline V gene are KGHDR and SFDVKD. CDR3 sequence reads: CATRPTGYNSPLHF. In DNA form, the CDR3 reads TGTGCCACCAGGCCGACAGGCTATAATTCACCCCTCCACTTT.

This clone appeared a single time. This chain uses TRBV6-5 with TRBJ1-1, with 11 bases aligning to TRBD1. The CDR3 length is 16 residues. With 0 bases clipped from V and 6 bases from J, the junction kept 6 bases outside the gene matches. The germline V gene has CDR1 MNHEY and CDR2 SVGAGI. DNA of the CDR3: TGTGCCAGCAGTTACTCACGGACAGGGGGCTTCGCTGAAGCTTTCTTT. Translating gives CASSYSRTGGFAEAFF.

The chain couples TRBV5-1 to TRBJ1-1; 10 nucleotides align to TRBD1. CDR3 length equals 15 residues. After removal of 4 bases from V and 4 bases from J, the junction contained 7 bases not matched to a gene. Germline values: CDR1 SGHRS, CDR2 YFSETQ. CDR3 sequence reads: CASSTPGTGVTEAFF. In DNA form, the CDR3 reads TGCGCCAGCAGCACACCCGGGACAGGGGTCACTGAAGCTTTCTTT.

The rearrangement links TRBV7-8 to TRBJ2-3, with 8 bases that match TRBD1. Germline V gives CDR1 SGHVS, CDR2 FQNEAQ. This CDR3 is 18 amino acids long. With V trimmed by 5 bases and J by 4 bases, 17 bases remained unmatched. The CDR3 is CASSPDFRQGAHADTQYF. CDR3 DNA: TGTGCCAGCAGCCCTGATTTCCGGCAGGGGGCCCACGCAGATACGCAGTATTTT. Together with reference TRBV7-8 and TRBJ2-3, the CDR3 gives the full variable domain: GAGVSQSPRYKVAKRGQDVALRCDPISGHVSLFWYQQALGQGPEFLTYFQNEAQLDKSGLPSDRFFAERPEGSVSTLKIQRTQQEDSAVYLCASSPDFRQGAHADTQYFGPGTRLTVL.

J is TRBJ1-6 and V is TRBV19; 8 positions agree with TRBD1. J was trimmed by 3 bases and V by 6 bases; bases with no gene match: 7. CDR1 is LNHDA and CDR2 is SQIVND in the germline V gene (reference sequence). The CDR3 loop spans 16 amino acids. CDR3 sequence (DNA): TGTGCCAGTAGGCCCAATACAGGGGGCTATAATTCACCCCTCCACTTT. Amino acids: CASRPNTGGYNSPLHF.

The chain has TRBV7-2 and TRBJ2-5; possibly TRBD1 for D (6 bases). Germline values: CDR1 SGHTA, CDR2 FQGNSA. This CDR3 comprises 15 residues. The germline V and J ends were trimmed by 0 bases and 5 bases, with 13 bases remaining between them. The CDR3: CASSLAVSGAETQYF. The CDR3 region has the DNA TGTGCCAGCAGCTTAGCGGTCTCAGGGGCGGAGACCCAGTACTTC.

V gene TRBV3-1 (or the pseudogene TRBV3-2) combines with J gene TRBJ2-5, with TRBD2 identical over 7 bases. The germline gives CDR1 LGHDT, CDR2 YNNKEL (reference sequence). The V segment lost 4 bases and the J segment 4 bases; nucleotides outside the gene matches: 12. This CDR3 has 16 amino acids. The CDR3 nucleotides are TGTGCCAGCAGCCCCTGGGAGGGAGGGGTCCGAGAGACCCAGTACTTC. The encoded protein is CASSPWEGGVRETQYF.

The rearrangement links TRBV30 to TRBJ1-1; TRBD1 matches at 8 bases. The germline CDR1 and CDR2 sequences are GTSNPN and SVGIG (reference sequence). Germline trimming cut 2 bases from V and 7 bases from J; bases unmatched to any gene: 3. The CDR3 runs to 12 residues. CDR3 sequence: CAWSLTGVEAFF. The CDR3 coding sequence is TGTGCCTGGAGTTTGACAGGGGTTGAAGCTTTCTTT.

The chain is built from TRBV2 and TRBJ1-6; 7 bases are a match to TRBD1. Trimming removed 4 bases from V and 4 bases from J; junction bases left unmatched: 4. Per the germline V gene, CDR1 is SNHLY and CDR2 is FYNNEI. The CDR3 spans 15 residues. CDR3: CASSVPGGYNSPLHF. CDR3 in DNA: TGTGCCAGCAGTGTTCCAGGGGGATATAATTCACCCCTCCACTTT. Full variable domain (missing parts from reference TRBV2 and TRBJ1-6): EPEVTQTPSHQVTQMGQEVILRCVPISNHLYFYWYRQILGQKVEFLVSFYNNEISEKSEIFDDQFSVERPDGSNFTLKIRSTKLEDSAMYFCASSVPGGYNSPLHFGNGTRLTVT.

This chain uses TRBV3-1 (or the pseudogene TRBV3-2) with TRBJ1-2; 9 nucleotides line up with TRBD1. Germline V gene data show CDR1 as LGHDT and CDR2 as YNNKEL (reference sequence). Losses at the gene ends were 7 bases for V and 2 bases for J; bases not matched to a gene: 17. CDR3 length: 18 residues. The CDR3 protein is CASTPGGTGGARNYGYTF. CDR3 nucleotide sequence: TGTGCCAGCACCCCGGGCGGCACAGGGGGCGCGAGAAACTATGGCTACACCTTC.

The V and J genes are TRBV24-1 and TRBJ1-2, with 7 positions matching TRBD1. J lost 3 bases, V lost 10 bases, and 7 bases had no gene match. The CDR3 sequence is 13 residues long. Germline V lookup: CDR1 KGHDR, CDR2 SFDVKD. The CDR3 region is CATEGGTDYGYTF. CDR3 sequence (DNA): TGTGCCACTGAAGGCGGGACAGACTATGGCTACACCTTC.

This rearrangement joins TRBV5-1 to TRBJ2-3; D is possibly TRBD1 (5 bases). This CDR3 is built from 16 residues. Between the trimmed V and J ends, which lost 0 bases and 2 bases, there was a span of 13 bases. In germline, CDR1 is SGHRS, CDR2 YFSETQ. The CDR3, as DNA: TGCGCCAGCAGCTTGGTGCAGGGCCAGTCCACAGATACGCAGTATTTT. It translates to CASSLVQGQSTDTQYF.

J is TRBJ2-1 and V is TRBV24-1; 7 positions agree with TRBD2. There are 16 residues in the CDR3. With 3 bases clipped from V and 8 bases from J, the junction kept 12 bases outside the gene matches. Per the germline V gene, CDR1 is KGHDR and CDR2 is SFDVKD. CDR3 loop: CATSDAVGEGLHEQFF. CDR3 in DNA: TGTGCCACCAGTGATGCTGTGGGGGAGGGCCTCCATGAGCAGTTCTTC.

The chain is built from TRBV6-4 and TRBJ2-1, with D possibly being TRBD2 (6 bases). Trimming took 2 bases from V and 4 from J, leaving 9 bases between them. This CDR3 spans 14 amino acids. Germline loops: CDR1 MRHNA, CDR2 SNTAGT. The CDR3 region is CASSDGGRYNEQFF. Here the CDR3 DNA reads TGTGCCAGCAGTGACGGGGGGAGATACAATGAGCAGTTCTTC.

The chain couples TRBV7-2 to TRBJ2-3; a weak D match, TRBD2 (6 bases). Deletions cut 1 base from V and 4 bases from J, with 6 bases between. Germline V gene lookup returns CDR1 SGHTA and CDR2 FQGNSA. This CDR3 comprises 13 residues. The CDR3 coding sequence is TGTGCCAGCAGCTTAGGGGGGGCAGATACGCAGTATTTT. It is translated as CASSLGGADTQYF.

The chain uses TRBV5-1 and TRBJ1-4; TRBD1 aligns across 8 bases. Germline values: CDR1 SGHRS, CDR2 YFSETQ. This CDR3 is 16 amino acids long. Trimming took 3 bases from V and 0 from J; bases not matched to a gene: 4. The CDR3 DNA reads TGCGCCAGCAGCTCAACAGGGGGTGCAACTAATGAAAAACTGTTTTTT. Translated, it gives CASSSTGGATNEKLFF.

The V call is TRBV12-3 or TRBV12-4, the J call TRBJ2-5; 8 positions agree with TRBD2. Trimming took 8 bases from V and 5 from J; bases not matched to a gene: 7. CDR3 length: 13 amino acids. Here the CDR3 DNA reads TGTGCCAGCGGGGTAGCGGGGTGGGAGACCCAGTACTTC. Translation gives CASGVAGWETQYF.

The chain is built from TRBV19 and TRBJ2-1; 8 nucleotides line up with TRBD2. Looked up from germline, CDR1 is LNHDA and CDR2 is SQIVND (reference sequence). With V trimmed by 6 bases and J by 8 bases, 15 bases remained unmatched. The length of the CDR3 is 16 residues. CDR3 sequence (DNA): TGTGCCAGTAGCCCGCCGGGCGGGAGGATGATTGATGAGCAGTTCTTC. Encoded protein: CASSPPGGRMIDEQFF.

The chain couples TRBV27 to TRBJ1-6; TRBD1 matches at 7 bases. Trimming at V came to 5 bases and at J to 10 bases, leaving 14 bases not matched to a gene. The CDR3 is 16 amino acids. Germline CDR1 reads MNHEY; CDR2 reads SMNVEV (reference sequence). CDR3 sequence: CASSRAGQAPGSPLHF. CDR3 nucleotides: TGTGCCAGCAGTAGAGCAGGACAGGCACCGGGCTCACCCCTCCACTTT.

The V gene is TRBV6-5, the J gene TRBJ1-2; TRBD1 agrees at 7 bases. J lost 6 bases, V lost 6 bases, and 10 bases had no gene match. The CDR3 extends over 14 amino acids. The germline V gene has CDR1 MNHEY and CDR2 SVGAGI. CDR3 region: CASSWIRGQNGYTF. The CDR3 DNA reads TGTGCCAGCAGCTGGATCAGGGGACAGAATGGCTACACCTTC.

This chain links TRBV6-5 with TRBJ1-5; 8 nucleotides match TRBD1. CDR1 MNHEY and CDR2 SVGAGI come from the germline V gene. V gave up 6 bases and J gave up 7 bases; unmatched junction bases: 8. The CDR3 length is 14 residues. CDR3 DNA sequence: TGTGCCAGCAGGCCCGGACAGGGAAGACAGCCCCAGCATTTT. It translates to CASRPGQGRQPQHF.